Listed below are T cell receptor beta chains from one sample, sequenced in a study of cytomegalovirus exposure and HLA in healthy donors. Measured with immunoSEQ multiplex PCR; TCRdb has only the in-frame clones, and not every one. Reported are about 110,000 clones; the ten largest clones contain about 4%. Sequenced: PBMCs. These receptor sequences come from a young man in good health and CMV-seronegative. Each CDR3 is given with its conserved first and last residue. Fields, in order: D gene, V gene, J gene, CDR3 DNA, CDR3 protein. D genes are given only for firm matches.

d_gene: TRBD1
v_gene: TRBV19
j_gene: TRBJ2-2
CDR3nt: TGTGCCAGTTCAAAGGGGGACAGTTGGAACACCGGGGAGCTGTTTTTT
CDR3aa: CASSKGDSWNTGELFF

d_gene: .
v_gene: TRBV11-2
j_gene: TRBJ2-2
CDR3nt: TGTGCCAGCAGCTCCCGGGCCGGGGGGCTCAACACCGGGGAGCTGTTTTTT
CDR3aa: CASSSRAGGLNTGELFF

d_gene: TRBD2
v_gene: TRBV7-9
j_gene: TRBJ2-3
CDR3nt: TGTGCCAGCAGGCCTAGCGGGGGGGATCCTACGCAGTATTTT
CDR3aa: CASRPSGGDPTQYF

d_gene: .
v_gene: TRBV2
j_gene: TRBJ1-6
CDR3nt: TGTGCCAGCAGTGAAGCGGGGGGATCTAATTCACCCCTCCACTTT
CDR3aa: CASSEAGGSNSPLHF

d_gene: TRBD1
v_gene: TRBV11-2
j_gene: TRBJ1-2
CDR3nt: TGTGCCAGCAGCCTGACCAGGGGGCCGAACTATGGCTACACCTTC
CDR3aa: CASSLTRGPNYGYTF

d_gene: .
v_gene: TRBV9
j_gene: TRBJ2-5
CDR3nt: TGTGCCAGCAGCTTCGGGACTTTCCAAGAGACCCAGTACTTC
CDR3aa: CASSFGTFQETQYF

d_gene: .
v_gene: TRBV5-4
j_gene: TRBJ2-1
CDR3nt: TGTGCCAGCAGCTTGGGGGGGCAGAACCACAATGAGCAGTTCTTC
CDR3aa: CASSLGGQNHNEQFF

d_gene: TRBD1
v_gene: TRBV6-6
j_gene: TRBJ1-4
CDR3nt: TGTGCCAGCAGTTACGGACAGGGTACAACCGAAAAACTGTTTTTT
CDR3aa: CASSYGQGTTEKLFF

d_gene: TRBD1
v_gene: TRBV2
j_gene: TRBJ1-6
CDR3nt: TGTGCCAGCAGCCGGATGGGGGGACAGGGGGATAATTCACCCCTCCACTTT
CDR3aa: CASSRMGGQGDNSPLHF

d_gene: .
v_gene: TRBV7-9
j_gene: TRBJ2-2
CDR3nt: TGTGCCAGCAGCTTAGCAGCGGCAGCCACCGGGGAGCTGTTTTTT
CDR3aa: CASSLAAAATGELFF

d_gene: .
v_gene: TRBV15
j_gene: TRBJ2-7
CDR3nt: TGTGCCACCAGCAGAGAAGAGACACTCTACGAGCAGTACTTC
CDR3aa: CATSREETLYEQYF

d_gene: .
v_gene: TRBV4-2
j_gene: TRBJ1-6
CDR3nt: TGTGCCAGCAGCCAAGAGGCGGGGAATTCACCCCTCCACTTT
CDR3aa: CASSQEAGNSPLHF

d_gene: .
v_gene: TRBV7-9
j_gene: TRBJ1-2
CDR3nt: TGTGCCAGCAGCGCGAGTGCCGGGGATGACTATGGCTACACCTTC
CDR3aa: CASSASAGDDYGYTF

d_gene: TRBD1
v_gene: TRBV5-1
j_gene: TRBJ1-1
CDR3nt: TGCGCCAGCAGCTTCGAGGGGGCAAGGAACACTGAAGCTTTCTTT
CDR3aa: CASSFEGARNTEAFF

d_gene: TRBD1
v_gene: TRBV10-3
j_gene: TRBJ1-3
CDR3nt: TGTGCCATCAACGCAGGGGGCCTCTCTGGAAACACCATATATTTT
CDR3aa: CAINAGGLSGNTIYF

d_gene: .
v_gene: TRBV4-1
j_gene: TRBJ1-2
CDR3nt: TGCGCCAGCAGCCAAGATGCGGGGGACTATGGCTACACCTTC
CDR3aa: CASSQDAGDYGYTF

d_gene: .
v_gene: TRBV7-9
j_gene: TRBJ1-1
CDR3nt: TGTGCCAGCAGCTTAAACCCCGTGGGGGGGGCCGGCCGGACTGAAGCTTTCTTT
CDR3aa: CASSLNPVGGAGRTEAFF

d_gene: TRBD2
v_gene: TRBV9
j_gene: TRBJ2-1
CDR3nt: TGTGCCAGCAGCGAAAGAGGCGGGGGGGTCCGCAATGAGCAGTTCTTC
CDR3aa: CASSERGGGVRNEQFF

d_gene: TRBD1
v_gene: TRBV10-3
j_gene: TRBJ1-4
CDR3nt: TGTGCCACTAGCCCGGACAGGGTTTTAGAAAAACTGTTTTTT
CDR3aa: CATSPDRVLEKLFF

d_gene: .
v_gene: TRBV15
j_gene: TRBJ1-1
CDR3nt: TGTGCCACCAGCAGAAGGGGCACTGAAGCTTTCTTT
CDR3aa: CATSRRGTEAFF

d_gene: .
v_gene: TRBV4-3
j_gene: TRBJ2-5
CDR3nt: TGCGCCAGCAGCCACGAGACGGTATCGGGGGAGCAGTACTTC
CDR3aa: CASSHETVSGEQYF

d_gene: TRBD1
v_gene: TRBV10-3
j_gene: TRBJ2-7
CDR3nt: TGTGCCATCGCATCGGGACAGGGCCCCTACGAGCAGTACTTC
CDR3aa: CAIASGQGPYEQYF

d_gene: .
v_gene: TRBV9
j_gene: TRBJ2-5
CDR3nt: TGTGCCAGCAGCACCGGCCAGGGTTGGCAAGAGACCCAGTACTTC
CDR3aa: CASSTGQGWQETQYF

d_gene: .
v_gene: TRBV2
j_gene: TRBJ2-3
CDR3nt: TGTGCCAGCAGGGTTAGTGGGGGGGCAGGAACAGATACGCAGTATTTT
CDR3aa: CASRVSGGAGTDTQYF

d_gene: .
v_gene: TRBV20-1
j_gene: TRBJ2-5
CDR3nt: TGCAGTGCTCTGACTATAGAGACCCAGTACTTC
CDR3aa: CSALTIETQYF

d_gene: .
v_gene: TRBV5-4
j_gene: TRBJ1-1
CDR3nt: TGTGCCAGCAGCTGGGAACTTGCAGGAGGCACTGAAGCTTTCTTT
CDR3aa: CASSWELAGGTEAFF

d_gene: .
v_gene: TRBV5-1
j_gene: TRBJ1-1
CDR3nt: TGCGCCAGCAGCTCCACAGGGTGGTTCACTGAAGCTTTCTTT
CDR3aa: CASSSTGWFTEAFF